The present T cell receptor (beta chain) was sequenced within a study of cytomegalovirus exposure and HLA in healthy donors (dated by TCRdb to about 2017). The study in broad terms: According to an earlier analysis of 587 of the donors, about 179 million T cells yielded 90 million to 140 million unique TCR beta sequences and less than 300 Gb of sequence data. Class I and class II HLA loci were covered by the typing at four-digit resolution. Of the roughly 390 genotyped donors, 70% to 90% were placed in the genetic ancestry cluster associated with self-reported Caucasian donors. The later analysis used no new phenotypic data to find candidate immune exposures, relying instead on TCR beta sequences and their occurrence across donors. A later analysis re-analyzed previously published TCR beta repertoires from 666 donors and added high-resolution HLA genotyping to study TCR occurrence patterns. Typing coverage varied by locus: roughly 629-640 donors for A, B, C, DRB1 and DQB1; approximately 500 for DQA1; about 590 for DPA1; 450 to 480 for DPB1. The study used immunosequencing to profile the T cell repertoires of 600 to 850 subjects and linked those repertoires to cytomegalovirus serostatus. A few DR-DQ haplotypes were treated as single units for association and clustering because of strong linkage in the cohort. Among some 400 genotyped donors of the cohort, an average of roughly 240,000 unique TCR beta nucleotide sequences were sequenced per donor, roughly a sixth of them non-productive. High-throughput TCR immunosequencing, statistical association of individual TCRs with disease status, and machine learning were combined to predict cytomegalovirus infection status. Donor age, sex, ethnicity and CMV serostatus were compiled alongside the repertoire data. Roughly 300 gigabases of sequencing data and approximately 84 million unique TCR sequences were included in an early release covering about 620 HLA-typed donors. The study aimed to test whether cataloging public T cell receptors could reveal signatures of past pathogen exposure. Along with the roughly 670-subject first cohort, a separate validation cohort of over a hundred different subjects was used. Every repertoire in the discovery cohort had been generated on one and the same sequencing platform. To decide whether each TCR beta V gene segment behaved as functional or pseudogenic, an earlier analysis of approximately 600 of the donors relied on high-throughput TCR beta sequencing. Genome-wide SNP genotypes for about 55% of the 666 donors were used in a later genetic analysis, which treated that subset as a discovery cohort.

This clone was seen only a few times. The target of this receptor is not known. No much larger clonotype is one base removed from it; base qualities were not supplied. The germline ends are 19 bases apart after V is trimmed by 4 bases and J by 7 bases. CDR3 length: 15 amino acids, cysteine to phenylalanine. Only the CDR3 DNA stays, 45 bases, in frame from base 1. As encoded in the germline V gene, CDR1 is SGHDN while CDR2 is FVKESK. The paper's findings and limits, for the study overall: While some public TCRs were present in many individuals, most TCR sequences turned up only very rarely across donors. A group of highly shared sequence variants was considered likely to be a technical artifact of the sequencing pipeline. In an earlier analysis of about 540 of the donors, most TCR beta V segments were observed in productive rearrangements about 87% or about 30% of the time, broadly matching IMGT annotations. CMV serostatus was the only immune exposure information available for the cohort. At a false discovery rate of 0.05, a later analysis linked 16,000 or so TCR beta sequences to specific HLA alleles. Cytomegalovirus status was reported to be diagnosed by the classifier with high specificity and sensitivity in both the original and validation cohorts. A later analysis reported that several top co-occurrence clusters appeared linked to parvovirus B19, influenza, CMV and Epstein-Barr virus. According to a later genetic analysis, donors in an Asian-associated ancestry cluster had fewer N-insertions in productive TCRs than the roughly 700-donor mean. According to a later analysis, most CMV-associated TCR beta chains appeared to be HLA-restricted, and the HLA associations seemed to be driven largely by CMV exposure. A further reported finding was that TCR beta sequences accurately predicted the HLA-A and HLA-B alleles for most subjects in the first cohort. In a later analysis, TCR association rates were found to vary across HLA loci, with the most associated TCRs seen for DRB1 alleles and the fewest for HLA-C alleles. The authors suggested that the approach could potentially be generalized to other disease states and immunological phenotypes. When HLA alleles, especially DR and DQ, strongly co-occurred, TCR associations were difficult to assign to individual alleles. Compared with equally common non-associated chains, HLA-associated TCR beta chains in a later analysis were more clonally expanded and had lower generation probabilities. Only TCR beta chains were sequenced in this cohort, and the absence of alpha or paired-chain data limited detectable features. The study listed 150 to 200 TCR beta chains as associated with cytomegalovirus. The presence/absence analyses assumed that sequencing depth was roughly uniform across donors, and that assumption may not be true. Linkage disequilibrium might explain the correlated functional status among segregating V segments, but an unknown experimental factor could not be ruled out. An association between a missense DCLRE1C variant and V-gene and J-gene trimming of TCR beta chains was found in a later genetic analysis and replicated in an independent cohort. The 87-base-pair reads could not distinguish some IMGT-functional V segments, including TRBV6-2 and TRBV6-3, so those segments were excluded. Because counts were too low, 15 to 20 rarely observed V segments, including chromosome 9 orphons, were left out of the earlier analysis of 587 of the donors. In vitro tests confirmed that three of the cytomegalovirus-associated TCR beta chains recognize cytomegalovirus antigens. Because some donors lacked HLA typing at each locus, the association tests relied only on the typed subset.

The library came from the immunoSEQ multiplex PCR assay. For the multiplex PCR, a mixture combining 60 forward primers for TCR Vbeta segments and 13 reverse primers for TCR Jbeta segments was used. The CDR3 region of rearranged TCR beta genes was amplified from genomic DNA with a multiplex PCR assay. The amplified TCR beta libraries were sequenced on the Illumina HiSeq System as 87-base-pair reads. The paper's processing steps were these. A later analysis counted about 82 million unique TCR beta chains across the 666 repertoires, and around 9.9 million of these chains were shared by at least two donors. To remove PCR and sequencing errors, raw reads were error-corrected and collapsed into unique sequences using a nearest-neighbor algorithm that merged closely related sequences. CDR3 sequences were aligned to IMGT reference sequences to assign V, D and J gene segments. Each retained sequence needed at least a six-nucleotide match to both a V gene segment and a J gene segment. Rearrangements were classified as productive when the CDR3 lacked stop codons and remained in frame with V and J, and all other rearrangements were classified as non-productive. Following IMGT convention, CDR3 was defined as the stretch from the second conserved V-encoded cysteine up to the conserved J-encoded phenylalanine. In an earlier analysis of approximately 590 of the donors, sequences lacking an unambiguous match to a single V gene segment were excluded. An earlier analysis of just under 600 of the donors called V segments functional above 56.7% productive rearrangements and segregating when the between-donor standard deviation exceeded 5%. A statistical classification framework was built to diagnose cytomegalovirus status from the catalog of TCR beta chain sequences. In a later analysis, TCR nucleotide sequences were compared against IMGT/GENE-DB human TR gene sequences so that V and J genes could be assigned. A later analysis assigned CDR3 sequences and most-parsimonious VDJ recombination scenarios with the TCRdist pipeline. In a later analysis, every TCR beta chain was defined by the combination of its CDR3 amino acid sequence and its V-gene family, and reads without a unique V-gene family were dropped. To address suspected cross-contamination and a sequencing artifact, a later analysis removed 450 to 700 highly shared, low-generation-probability nucleotide sequences. A later analysis calculated a clonal expansion index for each public chain from normalized within-repertoire ranks of inferred template counts. Generation probabilities in a later analysis came from a VDJ recombination model fitted to out-of-frame rearrangements, and those results were checked against IGoR. Hypergeometric tests were used in a later analysis to score TCR-TCR, TCR-HLA and TCR-CMV co-occurrence, with a repertoire-size bias correction applied to the TCR pairs. In a later analysis, false discovery rates were estimated by permuting HLA or CMV assignments 20 times. A later analysis grouped co-occurring TCRs with DBSCAN, adding TCRdist sequence similarity when clustering within HLA-allele-positive subsets. Co-occurrence clustering excluded repertoires with fewer than 30,000 or more than 120,000 public chains, plus five with anomalous nucleotide sharing. Held by TCRdb, this immuneACCESS table contains in-frame sequences only and omits some clones. Under half of the omission traces to an unresolved V gene where checked; the cause of the rest is unknown. Clone size and the V and J calls come from that table; the DNA yielded D and trimming. Recorded for this sample are 65,000 to 90,000 clones; roughly 70% of them occurred a single time. Over 3% of the sample comes from the top ten.

The cohort comprised hundreds of healthy bone marrow donors. All cohort members were sampled while nominally healthy, although unrecorded immune exposures were likely present. The donor tested CMV seronegative and was one of the 352 seronegative cohort members. A peripheral blood sample was collected from each donor, and TCR beta sequencing was performed on peripheral blood mononuclear cells. Genomic DNA was extracted from the blood cell samples with the Qiagen DNeasy Blood Extraction Kit. The sequencing input was PBMCs. Recombination linked TRBV14 to TRBJ1-2; the D gene cannot be resolved reliably. The sequence came from a man aged 40-55 years in good health and CMV-seronegative. The DNA is TGTGCCAGCAGCCCCCGGGATCCTTTCTTGGGTGGCTACACCTTC. It encodes CASSPRDPFLGGYTF.